This T cell receptor (beta chain) was sequenced in a study of technical replicates of blood from a handful of donors. Germline-derived CDR1 and CDR2 are GTSNPN and SVGIG (reference sequence). V was clipped by 1 base and J by 8 bases; unmatched bases: 4. This CDR3 has 12 amino acids. Assay used: immunoSEQ multiplex PCR; TCRdb lists only in-frame clones, some missing. The data hold roughly 90,000 clones, with roughly 92% observed a single time. The TCR was taken from a human donor in good health. Sequenced sample: T cells isolated from PBMCs. This rearrangement joins TRBV30 to TRBJ1-2; 7 positions match TRBD1. The CDR3 DNA follows: TGTGCCTGGAGTGGGACAGGATGGGGCTACACCTTC. It yields the protein CAWSGTGWGYTF. Full variable domain (outside the CDR3, taken from reference TRBV30 and TRBJ1-2): SQTIHQWPATLVQPVGSPLSLECTVEGTSNPNLYWYRQAAGRGLQLLFYSVGIGQISSEVPQNLSASRPQDRQFILSSKKLLLSDSGFYLCAWSGTGWGYTFGSGTRLTVV.